This T cell receptor (beta chain) originates from a study of blood T cell repertoires in COVID-19 (dated by TCRdb to the early 2020s). Looking at the study overall: Samples from collaborators originated in the United States, Italy and Spain and spanned both the acute and convalescent phases of COVID-19. The material from the prospective study consisted of cDNA or gDNA derived from T cells, B-cell-depleted T cells, or PBMCs. The dataset comprised deeply sampled blood TCRbeta repertoires from subjects exposed to, actively infected with, or recovered from COVID-19. A freely available public database, intended as a resource for researchers studying the immune response to SARS-CoV-2, is where the repertoires were released. The samples were drawn from the first 160 participants of the ongoing ImmuneRACE study and from 1,254 subjects provided by 6 global collaborators. Sample metadata almost always included a de-identified subject ID, COVID-19 status, age in years and sex. Where HLA class I and class II types were available, the types were taken from metadata supplied by the sample provider, not from assay-based typing.

What the study reported, not specific to this receptor: The quantity of clinical and demographic metadata differed by source and by participant and was supplied without curation.

The collaborating institutions used their own protocols to collect whole blood in K2EDTA tubes. For TCRbeta analysis, collaborator samples were shipped as frozen whole blood, as isolated PBMCs, or as DNA extracted from either sample type. V sheds 10 bases and J sheds 0 bases, leaving 16 bases between their ends. Its CDR3 holds 15 amino acids, cysteine through phenylalanine. Only the CDR3 portion is preserved as DNA: 45 bases, with reading frame beginning at the first base. The germline V gene gives CDR1 as MNHEY and CDR2 as SVGAGI. For this clone: Its recognized antigen is unknown. No much larger clonotype is one base removed from it; base qualities were not supplied.

TCRbeta CDR3 regions were amplified from genomic DNA by means of the immunoSEQ Assay, a bias-controlled multiplex PCR. In the authors' own workflow: The number of nucleated cells in each sample was estimated from the amplification of reference gene primers within the assay. Sequence reads were collapsed and filtered to measure the absolute abundance of every unique TCRbeta CDR3 rearrangement. Productive Simpson clonality was computed per sample as the square root of Simpson's diversity index over productive rearrangements. Drawn from immuneACCESS, this table holds only the in-frame rearrangements with V and J called that TCRdb kept. Clones are partly lost; checked studies trace under half to an unresolved V gene and leave the rest unexplained. The D gene and trimming were derived from the DNA, and the V and J assignments and clone size from that table. Counted in this sample were around 200,000 clones; around 80% of them appeared once. The ten most abundant clones make up approximately 5% of the sample.

Recombination connected TRBV6-5 to TRBJ1-3, and perhaps TRBD1 as D gene, on 6 matching bases. Sequenced input: peripheral blood. This TCR derives from a human donor in a cohort sampled during active COVID-19. The sequence in DNA is TGTGCCACCAAACCGGGACACAACTCTGGAAACACCATATATTTT. Translated, this is CATKPGHNSGNTIYF.